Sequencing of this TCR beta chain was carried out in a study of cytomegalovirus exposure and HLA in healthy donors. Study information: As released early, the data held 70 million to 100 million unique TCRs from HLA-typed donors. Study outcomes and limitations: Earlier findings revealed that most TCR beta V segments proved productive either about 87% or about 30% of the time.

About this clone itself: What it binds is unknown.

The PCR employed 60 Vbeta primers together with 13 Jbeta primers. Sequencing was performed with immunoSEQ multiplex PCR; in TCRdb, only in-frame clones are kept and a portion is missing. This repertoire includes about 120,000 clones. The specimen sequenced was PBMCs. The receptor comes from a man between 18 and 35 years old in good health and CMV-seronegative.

CDR3 nucleotides: TGTGCCTCGACTAGCGGGGAAGATACGCAGTATTTT. Its protein product is CASTSGEDTQYF. The V gene is TRBV25-1, the J gene TRBJ2-3; 11 bases are shared with TRBD2. Germline V gene data show CDR1 as MGHDK and CDR2 as SYGVNS. J gave up 5 bases and V 11 bases, and 3 bases lay outside the gene matches. This CDR3 has 12 residues.